Listed here is a single T cell receptor (beta chain). The repertoire was sequenced with immunoSEQ multiplex PCR; TCRdb's copy has only in-frame clones and lacks some. The data contain approximately 330,000 clones, approximately 86% of them singletons. The data stem from a study of blood T cell repertoires in COVID-19. Looking at the study overall: Nucleic acid was either cDNA or gDNA, and it came from T cells, B-cell-depleted T cells, or PBMCs.

Residents of about two dozen US areas, aged roughly 18 to 89 years, made up the participants. V dropped 5 bases and J dropped 5 bases, with 12 bases sitting between them. Germline-derived CDR1 and CDR2 are LNHDA and SQIVND (reference sequence). CDR3 size: 14 residues. This rearrangement joins TRBV19 to TRBJ2-2; possibly TRBD1 for D (6 bases). Sequenced input: PBMCs or T cells enriched from blood (not recorded which). This TCR was recovered from a woman between 40 and 50 years old with acute COVID-19. CDR3 loop: CASSVNRVTGELFF. The CDR3 DNA reads TGTGCCAGTAGTGTCAACAGGGTAACCGGGGAGCTGTTTTTT.